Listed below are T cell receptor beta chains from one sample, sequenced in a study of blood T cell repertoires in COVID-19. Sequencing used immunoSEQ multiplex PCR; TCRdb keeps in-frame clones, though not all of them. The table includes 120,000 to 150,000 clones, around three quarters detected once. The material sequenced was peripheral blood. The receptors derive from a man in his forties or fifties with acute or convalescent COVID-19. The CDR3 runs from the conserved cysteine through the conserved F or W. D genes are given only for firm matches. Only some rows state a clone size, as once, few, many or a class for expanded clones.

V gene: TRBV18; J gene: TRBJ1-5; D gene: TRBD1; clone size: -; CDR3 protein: CASSQYTRQGGQPQHF; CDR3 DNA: TGTGCCAGCTCACAATACACTAGACAGGGCGGGCAGCCCCAGCATTTT
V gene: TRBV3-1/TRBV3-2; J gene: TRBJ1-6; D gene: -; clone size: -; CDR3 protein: CASSQMGSSPLHF; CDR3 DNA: TGTGCCAGCAGCCAAATGGGGAGTTCACCCCTCCACTTT
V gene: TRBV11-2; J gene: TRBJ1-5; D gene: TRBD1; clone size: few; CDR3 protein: CASSSGTGFRQPQHF; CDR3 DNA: TGTGCCAGCAGCTCCGGGACAGGGTTTAGGCAGCCCCAGCATTTT
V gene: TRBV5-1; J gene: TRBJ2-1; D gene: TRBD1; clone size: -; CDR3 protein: CASSSWTGGYNEQFF; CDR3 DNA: TGCGCCAGCAGTTCATGGACAGGGGGCTACAATGAGCAGTTCTTC
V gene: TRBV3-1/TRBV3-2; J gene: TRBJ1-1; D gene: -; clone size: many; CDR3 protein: CASSQDGGTEAFF; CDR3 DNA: TGTGCCAGCAGCCAAGATGGAGGGACTGAAGCTTTCTTT
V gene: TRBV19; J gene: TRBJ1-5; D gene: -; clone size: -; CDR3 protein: CASSISDQPQHF; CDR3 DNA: TGTGCCAGTAGTATATCCGATCAGCCCCAGCATTTT
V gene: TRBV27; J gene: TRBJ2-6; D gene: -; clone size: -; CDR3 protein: CASSSGSGANVLTF; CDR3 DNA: TGTGCCAGCAGTTCCGGCTCTGGGGCCAACGTCCTGACTTTC
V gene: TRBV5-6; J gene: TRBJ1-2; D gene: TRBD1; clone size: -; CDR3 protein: CASSPGTGGPYGYTF; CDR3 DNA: TGTGCCAGCAGCCCCGGGACAGGGGGCCCCTATGGCTACACCTTC
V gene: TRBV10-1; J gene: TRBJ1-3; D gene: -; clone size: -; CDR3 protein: CASSTGTGNTIYF; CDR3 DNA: TGCGCCAGCAGTACAGGGACTGGAAACACCATATATTTT
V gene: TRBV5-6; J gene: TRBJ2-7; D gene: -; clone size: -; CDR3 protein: CASSLQGHLYEQYF; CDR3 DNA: TGTGCCAGCAGCTTACAAGGACACCTCTACGAGCAGTACTTC
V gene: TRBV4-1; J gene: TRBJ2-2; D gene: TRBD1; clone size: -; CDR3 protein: CASSQALYRGNTGELFF; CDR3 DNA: TGCGCCAGCAGCCAAGCCCTTTACAGGGGGAACACCGGGGAGCTGTTTTTT
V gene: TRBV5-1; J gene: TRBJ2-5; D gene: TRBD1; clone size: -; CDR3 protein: CASSWLGTGETQYF; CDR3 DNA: TGCGCCAGCAGCTGGCTCGGGACAGGCGAGACCCAGTACTTC
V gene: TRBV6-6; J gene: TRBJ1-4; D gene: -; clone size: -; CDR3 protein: CASGREKLFF; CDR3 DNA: TGTGCCAGCGGGAGGGAAAAACTGTTTTTT
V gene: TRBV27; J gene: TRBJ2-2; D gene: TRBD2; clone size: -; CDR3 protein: CASSPLSGGAVGELFF; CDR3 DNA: TGTGCCAGCAGTCCCCTTAGCGGGGGGGCCGTCGGGGAGCTGTTTTTT
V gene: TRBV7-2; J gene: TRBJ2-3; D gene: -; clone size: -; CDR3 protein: CASSLVPTTDTQYF; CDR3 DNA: TGTGCCAGCAGCTTAGTTCCTACCACAGATACGCAGTATTTT
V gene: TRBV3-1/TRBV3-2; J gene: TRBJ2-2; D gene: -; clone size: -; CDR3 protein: CASSHTGQYTGELFF; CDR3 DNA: TGTGCCAGCAGCCACACTGGACAGTACACCGGGGAGCTGTTTTTT
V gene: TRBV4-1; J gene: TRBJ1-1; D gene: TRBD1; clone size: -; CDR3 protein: CASSQRTGLNTEAFF; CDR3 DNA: TGCGCCAGCAGCCAGAGGACAGGGCTAAACACTGAAGCTTTCTTT
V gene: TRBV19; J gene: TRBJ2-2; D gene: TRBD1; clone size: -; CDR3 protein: CASSTLRTGYTGELFF; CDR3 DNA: TGTGCCAGTAGTACTCTCCGGACAGGGTACACCGGGGAGCTGTTTTTT
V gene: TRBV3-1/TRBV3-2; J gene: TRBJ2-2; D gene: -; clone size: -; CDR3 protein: CASSREGELFF; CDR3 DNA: TGTGCCAGCAGCCGGGAGGGGGAGCTGTTTTTT
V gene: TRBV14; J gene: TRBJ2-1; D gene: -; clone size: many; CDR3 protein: CASSQVRTAYNEQFF; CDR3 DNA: TGTGCCAGCAGCCAAGTCAGGACAGCCTACAATGAGCAGTTCTTC
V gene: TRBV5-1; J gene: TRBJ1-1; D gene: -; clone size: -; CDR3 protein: CASSFGTKNTEAFF; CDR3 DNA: TGCGCCAGCAGCTTTGGGACAAAGAACACTGAAGCTTTCTTT
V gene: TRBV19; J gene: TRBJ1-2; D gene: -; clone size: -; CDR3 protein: CASSIARNSPLSNYGYTF; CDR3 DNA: TGTGCCAGTAGTATAGCCAGAAATTCGCCTCTCTCTAACTATGGCTACACCTTC
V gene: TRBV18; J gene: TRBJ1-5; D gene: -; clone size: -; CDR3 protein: CASSQGISNQPQHF; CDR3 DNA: TGTGCCAGCTCACAGGGGATTAGCAATCAGCCCCAGCATTTT
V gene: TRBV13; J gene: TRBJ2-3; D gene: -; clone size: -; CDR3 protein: CASSFSGGSTDTQYF; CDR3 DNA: TGTGCCAGCAGCTTTAGTGGGGGGAGCACAGATACGCAGTATTTT
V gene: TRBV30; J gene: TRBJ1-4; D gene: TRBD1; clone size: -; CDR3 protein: CAFGQGPNEKLFF; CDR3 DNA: TGTGCCTTTGGACAGGGGCCTAATGAAAAACTGTTTTTT
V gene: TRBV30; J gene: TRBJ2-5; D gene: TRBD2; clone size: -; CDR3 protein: CAWSISGGPQETQYF; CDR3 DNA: TGTGCCTGGAGTATCAGCGGGGGCCCTCAAGAGACCCAGTACTTC
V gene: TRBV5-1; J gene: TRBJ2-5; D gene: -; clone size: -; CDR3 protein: CASSFLTAGQETQYF; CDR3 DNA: TGCGCCAGCAGCTTTCTGACAGCCGGGCAAGAGACCCAGTACTTC
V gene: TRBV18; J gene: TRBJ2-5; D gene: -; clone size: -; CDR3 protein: CASSPEGFQETQYF; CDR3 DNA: TGTGCCAGCTCACCGGAGGGTTTTCAAGAGACCCAGTACTTC
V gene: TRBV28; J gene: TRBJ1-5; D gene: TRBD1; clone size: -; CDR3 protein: CASSSTGQGWVPQNQPQHF; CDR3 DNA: TGTGCCAGCAGTTCAACCGGACAGGGCTGGGTGCCACAAAATCAGCCCCAGCATTTT
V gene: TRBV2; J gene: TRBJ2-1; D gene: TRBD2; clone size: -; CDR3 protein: CASSEVVLAGDNEQFF; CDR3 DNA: TGTGCCAGCAGTGAAGTCGTGCTAGCGGGGGACAATGAGCAGTTCTTC
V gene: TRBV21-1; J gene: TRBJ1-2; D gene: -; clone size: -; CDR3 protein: CASSKTRSYGYTF; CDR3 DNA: TGTGCCAGCAGCAAAACTCGGTCCTATGGCTACACCTTC